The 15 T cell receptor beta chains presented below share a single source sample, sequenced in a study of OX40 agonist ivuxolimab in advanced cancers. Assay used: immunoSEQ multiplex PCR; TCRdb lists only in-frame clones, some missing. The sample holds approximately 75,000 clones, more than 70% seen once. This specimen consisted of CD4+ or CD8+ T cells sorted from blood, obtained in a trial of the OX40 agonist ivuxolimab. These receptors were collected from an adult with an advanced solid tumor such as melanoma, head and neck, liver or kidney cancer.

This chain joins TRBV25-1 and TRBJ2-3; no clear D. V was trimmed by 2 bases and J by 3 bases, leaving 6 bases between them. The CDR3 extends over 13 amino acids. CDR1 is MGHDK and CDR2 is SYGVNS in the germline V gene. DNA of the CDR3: TGTGCCAGCAGTGAAGTTGGAACAGATACGCAGTATTTT. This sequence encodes CASSEVGTDTQYF.

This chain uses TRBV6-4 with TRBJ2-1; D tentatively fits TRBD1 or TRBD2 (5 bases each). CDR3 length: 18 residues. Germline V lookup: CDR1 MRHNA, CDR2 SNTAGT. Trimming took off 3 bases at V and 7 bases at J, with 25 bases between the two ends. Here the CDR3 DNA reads TGTGCCAGCAGTGAAGACTTCGGGGACCACCTTTCGGAGAATGAGCAGTTCTTC. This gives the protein CASSEDFGDHLSENEQFF.

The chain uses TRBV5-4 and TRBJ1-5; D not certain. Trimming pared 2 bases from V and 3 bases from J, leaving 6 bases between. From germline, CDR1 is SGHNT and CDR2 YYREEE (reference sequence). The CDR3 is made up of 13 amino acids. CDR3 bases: TGTGCCAGCAGCTTCGTCCCCAATCAGCCCCAGCATTTT. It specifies CASSFVPNQPQHF.

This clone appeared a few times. The CDR3 loop is CAISRAGGEIQGYTF. DNA of the CDR3: TGTGCCATCAGTCGGGCAGGGGGCGAGATCCAAGGCTACACCTTC. The chain recombines TRBV10-3 with TRBJ1-2; 8 bases match TRBD1. The germline V gene encodes CDR1 ENHRY and CDR2 SYGVKD. V trimming: 5 bases; J trimming: 8 bases; junction bases outside the gene matches: 13. This CDR3 contains 15 residues.

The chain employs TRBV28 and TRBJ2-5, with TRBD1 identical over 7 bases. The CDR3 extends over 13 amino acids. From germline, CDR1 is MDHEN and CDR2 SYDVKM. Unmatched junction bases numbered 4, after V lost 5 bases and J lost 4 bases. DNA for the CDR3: TGTGCCAGCAGTCCTACAGGGGTAGAGACCCAGTACTTC. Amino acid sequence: CASSPTGVETQYF.

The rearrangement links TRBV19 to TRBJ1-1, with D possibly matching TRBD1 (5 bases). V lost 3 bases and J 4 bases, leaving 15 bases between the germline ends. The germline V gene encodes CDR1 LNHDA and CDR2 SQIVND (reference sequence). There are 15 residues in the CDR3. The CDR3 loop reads CASSMVPGLVTEAFF. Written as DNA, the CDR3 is TGTGCCAGTAGTATGGTCCCGGGGCTGGTCACTGAAGCTTTCTTT.

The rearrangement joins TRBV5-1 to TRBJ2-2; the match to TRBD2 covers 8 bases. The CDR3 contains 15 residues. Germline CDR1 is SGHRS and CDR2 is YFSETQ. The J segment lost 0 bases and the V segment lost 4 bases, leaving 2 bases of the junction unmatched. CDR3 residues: CASSREGANTGELFF. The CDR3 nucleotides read TGCGCCAGCAGCCGGGAGGGGGCGAACACCGGGGAGCTGTTTTTT. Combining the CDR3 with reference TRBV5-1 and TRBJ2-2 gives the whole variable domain KAGVTQTPRYLIKTRGQQVTLSCSPISGHRSVSWYQQTPGQGLQFLFEYFSETQRNKGNFPGRFSGRQFSNSRSEMNVSTLELGDSALYLCASSREGANTGELFFGEGSRLTVL.

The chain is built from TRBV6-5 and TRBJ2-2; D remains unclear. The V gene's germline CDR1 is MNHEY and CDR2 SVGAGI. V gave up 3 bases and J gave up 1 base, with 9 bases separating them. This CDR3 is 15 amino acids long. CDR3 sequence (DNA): TGTGCCAGCAGTTATAGAACGGTGAACACCGGGGAGCTGTTTTTT. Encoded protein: CASSYRTVNTGELFF.

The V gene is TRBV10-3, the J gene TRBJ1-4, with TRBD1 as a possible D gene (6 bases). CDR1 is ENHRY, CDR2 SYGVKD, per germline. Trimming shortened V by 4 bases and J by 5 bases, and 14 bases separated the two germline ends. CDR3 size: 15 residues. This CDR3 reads CAISAGDNRNEKLFF. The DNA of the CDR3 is TGTGCCATCAGTGCGGGGGACAACCGAAATGAAAAACTGTTTTTT.

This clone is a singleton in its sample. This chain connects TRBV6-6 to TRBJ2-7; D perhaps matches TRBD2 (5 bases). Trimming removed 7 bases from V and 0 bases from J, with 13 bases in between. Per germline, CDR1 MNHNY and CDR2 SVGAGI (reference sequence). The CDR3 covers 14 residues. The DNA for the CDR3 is TGTGCCAGCATAAAGACTACGAGCTCCTACGAGCAGTACTTC. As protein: CASIKTTSSYEQYF.

The CDR3 spells CASSPGPRDEQYF. CDR3 nucleotide sequence: TGTGCCAGCAGTCCTGGACCGAGGGACGAGCAGTACTTC. The V call is TRBV6-1, the J call TRBJ2-7; a weak D match, TRBD2 (5 bases). There are 13 residues in the CDR3. V lost 5 bases, J lost 5 bases, and 13 bases lay in between. Germline assignment: CDR1 MNHNS and CDR2 SASEGT.

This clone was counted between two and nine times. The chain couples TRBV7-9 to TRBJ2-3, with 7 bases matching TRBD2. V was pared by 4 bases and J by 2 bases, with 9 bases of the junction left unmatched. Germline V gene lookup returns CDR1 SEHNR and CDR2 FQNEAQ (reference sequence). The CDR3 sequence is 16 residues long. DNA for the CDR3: TGTGCCAGCAGCTGGGGCCTAGCGGAGAACACAGATACGCAGTATTTT. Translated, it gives CASSWGLAENTDTQYF.

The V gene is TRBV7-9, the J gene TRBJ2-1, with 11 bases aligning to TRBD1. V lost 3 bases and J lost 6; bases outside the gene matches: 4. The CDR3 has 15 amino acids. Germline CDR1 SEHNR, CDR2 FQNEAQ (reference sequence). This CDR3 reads CASSFHGTGGNEQFF. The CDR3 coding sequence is TGTGCCAGCAGCTTTCACGGGACAGGGGGCAATGAGCAGTTCTTC.

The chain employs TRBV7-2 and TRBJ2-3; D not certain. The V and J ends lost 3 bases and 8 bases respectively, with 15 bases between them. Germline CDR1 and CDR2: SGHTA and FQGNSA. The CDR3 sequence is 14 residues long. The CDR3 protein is CASSFYQRVGTQYF. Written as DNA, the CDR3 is TGTGCCAGCAGCTTTTATCAACGGGTCGGTACGCAGTATTTT.

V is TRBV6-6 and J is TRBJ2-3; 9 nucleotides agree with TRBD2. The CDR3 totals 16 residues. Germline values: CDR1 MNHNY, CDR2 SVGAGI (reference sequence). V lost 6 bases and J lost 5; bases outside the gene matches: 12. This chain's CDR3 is CASSRGIAGVGDTQYF. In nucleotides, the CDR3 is TGTGCCAGCAGCCGAGGGATAGCGGGGGTTGGAGATACGCAGTATTTT.